These 4 T cell receptor beta chains originate from one sample sequenced in a study of CD8+CD57+ T cells in acquired aplastic anemia. The study profiled TCR beta VDJ and CDR3 using genomic DNA as template. TCRdb re-called the reads through MiXCR, storing one row per CDR3 protein. Here the sample spans 200,000 to 250,000 distinct CDR3 sequences, around 60% being singletons. The sample consisted of sorted CD4+, CD8+, or CD8+CD57+ T cells (not recorded which) from PBMCs. These receptors all come from a human donor in good health.

This sequence joins TRBV12-3 or TRBV12-4 and TRBJ2-2, with 7 bases fitting TRBD1. Losses at the gene ends were 7 bases for V and 1 base for J; bases not matched to a gene: 6. The CDR3 runs to 15 residues. The CDR3 DNA follows: TGTGCCAGCATCTCCCGGGACAGGAACACCGGGGAGCTGTTTTTT. Translation: CASISRDRNTGELFF.

The CDR3 region has the DNA TGCGCCAGCAGCCAAGGACGCACCGGGGAGCTGTTTTTT. Residues: CASSQGRTGELFF. The rearrangement links TRBV4-3 to TRBJ2-2; D gene uncertain. The length of the CDR3 is 13 residues. Trimming cost V 1 base and J 4 bases, with 4 bases left between them. Germline V gene lookup returns CDR1 LGHNA and CDR2 YSLEER.

This clonotype has just a few counts. This chain uses TRBV2 with TRBJ2-1; 8 bases are shared with TRBD2. The CDR3 runs 15 residues. Germline V gives CDR1 SNHLY, CDR2 FYNNEI. The J segment lost 10 bases and the V segment lost 6 bases, leaving 14 bases of the junction unmatched. The CDR3 spells CASSAPGLGGWEQFF. In DNA form, the CDR3 reads TGTGCCAGCAGCGCCCCGGGACTAGGTGGCTGGGAGCAGTTCTTC.

The rearrangement links TRBV12-3 or TRBV12-4 to TRBJ2-7; D gene uncertain. This CDR3 spans 11 amino acids. Trimming took 0 bases from V and 12 from J, leaving 9 bases between them. CDR3 protein: CASSLAGMGYF. The CDR3 region has the DNA TGTGCCAGCAGTTTAGCGGGGATGGGGTACTTC.